This T cell receptor beta chain was observed in a study of T cell repertoires in cytomegalovirus infection. Study overall: Matching HLA type, along with CMV infection, was indicated by public TCR beta signatures.

This clonotype was detected many times. Its target is unknown. The germline CDR1 and CDR2 sequences are SGHVS and FNYEAQ. The CDR3 is 15 residues long. Deletions cut 1 base from V and 5 bases from J, with 14 bases between. TCRdb re-called the reads through MiXCR, storing one row per CDR3 protein. This table has approximately 910,000 distinct CDR3 sequences, 31% appearing once. The origin of this receptor is a human donor in good health (CMV status not recorded). Some clones in this sample may be carry-over from other donors' samples. The specimen was cultured CD8+ T cells from PBMCs, collected from culture after CMV antigen stimulation. The chain combines TRBV7-6 with TRBJ2-5; D ambiguous. CDR3 DNA sequence: TGTGCCAGCAGCTTAGGTCCCTCCCCCAAGGAGACCCAGTACTTC. Its translation: CASSLGPSPKETQYF.